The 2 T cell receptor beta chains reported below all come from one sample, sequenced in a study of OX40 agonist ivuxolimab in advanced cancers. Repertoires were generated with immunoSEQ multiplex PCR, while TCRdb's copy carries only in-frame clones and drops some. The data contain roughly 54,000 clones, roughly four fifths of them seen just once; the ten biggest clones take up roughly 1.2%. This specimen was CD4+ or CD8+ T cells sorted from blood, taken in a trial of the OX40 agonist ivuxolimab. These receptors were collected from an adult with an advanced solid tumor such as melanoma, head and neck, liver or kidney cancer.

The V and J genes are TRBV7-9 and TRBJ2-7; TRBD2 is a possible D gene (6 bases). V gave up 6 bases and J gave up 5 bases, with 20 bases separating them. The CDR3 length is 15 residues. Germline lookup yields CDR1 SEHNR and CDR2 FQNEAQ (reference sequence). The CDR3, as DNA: TGTGCCAGCAGGAGACGCGGGGCAGAGGGCCACGAGCAGTACTTC. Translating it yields CASRRRGAEGHEQYF.

The CDR3 coding sequence is TGCGCCAGCAGCCTCCTTCTCGGCTCCTACGAGCAGTACTTC. Encoded protein: CASSLLLGSYEQYF. The V call is TRBV5-1, the J call TRBJ2-7; D is uncertain. CDR1 and CDR2 (germline): SGHRS, YFSETQ. CDR3 length: 14 amino acids. The V end lost 4 bases, the J end lost 0 bases, and 11 bases lay between the germline ends.